Following are 22 T cell receptor beta chains from one sample sequenced in a study of blood T cell repertoires in COVID-19 (dated by TCRdb to the early 2020s). Library prep was done by the immunoSEQ multiplex PCR assay. Not all clones reach the TCRdb copy of this immuneACCESS table, which keeps in-frame sequences only. Checked studies attribute under half of the gap to unresolved V genes and leave the rest unexplained. In this sample the table shows about 260,000 clones, 85% to 90% of which occur a single time. The biggest ten clones account for roughly 4% of the sample. Sequencing was done on a sample of PBMCs or T cells enriched from blood (not recorded which). These receptors were obtained from a woman aged 30 to 39 with acute COVID-19.

The CDR3 DNA reads as TGTGCCAGCTCACTCGCTAGCGGGGGCTCCTACGAGCAGTACTTC. This codes for CASSLASGGSYEQYF. V and J are TRBV18 and TRBJ2-7; the match to TRBD2 covers 10 bases. This CDR3 has 15 residues. Germline CDR1 is KGHSH and CDR2 is LQKENI. V lost 4 bases and J lost 0; bases outside the gene matches: 3.

The chain employs TRBV15 and TRBJ2-4, with D tentatively TRBD1 (6 bases). V was trimmed by 1 base and J by 1 base, leaving 11 bases between them. Germline loops: CDR1 LNHNV, CDR2 YYDKDF (reference sequence). This CDR3 is built from 16 residues. CDR3 protein: CATSRVPQGAKNIQYF. The CDR3, as DNA: TGTGCCACCAGCAGAGTCCCCCAGGGGGCCAAAAACATTCAGTACTTC.

The chain employs TRBV7-9 and TRBJ2-3; TRBD2 matches 7 bases. This CDR3 is built from 16 residues. V gave up 1 base and J gave up 1 base; unmatched junction bases: 5. CDR1 is SEHNR and CDR2 is FQNEAQ in the germline V gene (reference sequence). As DNA, the CDR3 is TGTGCCAGCAGCTTAGATGGCGGGAGAGGCACAGATACGCAGTATTTT. Amino acids: CASSLDGGRGTDTQYF.

This clone has a single count. The chain has TRBV23-1 and TRBJ2-7, with 8 bases matching TRBD2. TRBV23-1 is noted as an ORF with a role that remains uncertain. This CDR3 is built from 15 residues. V shed 3 bases and J 5 bases; nucleotides not matched to a gene: 9. The CDR3 spells CASSHSQLAGHEQYF. The CDR3 DNA follows: TGCGCCAGCAGTCACTCCCAGCTAGCGGGCCACGAGCAGTACTTC.

The gene calls are TRBV6-5 and TRBJ1-2; D call uncertain. The length of the CDR3 is 12 residues. Trimming left V 2 bases short and J 7 bases short, with 8 bases between. Germline CDR1 is MNHEY and CDR2 is SVGAGI. The CDR3 protein is CASSYPGSGYTF. Here the CDR3 DNA reads TGTGCCAGCAGTTACCCCGGGTCTGGCTACACCTTC.

The chain is built from TRBV24-1 and TRBJ2-7; TRBD2 matches at 10 bases. The CDR3 totals 15 residues. Germline CDR1 and CDR2: KGHDR and SFDVKD. Trimming removed 3 bases from V and 6 bases from J; junction bases left unmatched: 7. The DNA for the CDR3 is TGTGCCACCAGTGATCCCCTAGCGGGAGTTGCCGAGCAGTACTTC. It specifies CATSDPLAGVAEQYF.

The chain employs TRBV7-8 and TRBJ2-2; 7 nucleotides match TRBD2. The CDR3 extends over 15 amino acids. The V gene's germline CDR1 is SGHVS and CDR2 FQNEAQ. With 1 base clipped from V and 6 bases from J, the junction kept 5 bases outside the gene matches. This CDR3 is CASSLERGRAGELFF. CDR3 sequence (DNA): TGTGCCAGCAGCTTAGAGAGAGGGAGGGCCGGGGAGCTGTTTTTT.

This sequence joins TRBV25-1 and TRBJ2-5; D is possibly TRBD1 (6 bases). This CDR3 contains 15 residues. V was trimmed by 3 bases and J by 0 bases, leaving 11 bases between them. CDR1 is MGHDK, CDR2 SYGVNS, per germline. In nucleotides, the CDR3 is TGTGCCAGCAGTGAGGACAGCGCACACCAAGAGACCCAGTACTTC. Translated, it gives CASSEDSAHQETQYF.

The sample holds one count of this clone. The V call is TRBV9, the J call TRBJ2-7; D possibly corresponds to TRBD2 (6 bases). Germline lookup yields CDR1 SGDLS and CDR2 YYNGEE. The CDR3 is 16 amino acids. Trimming removed 0 bases at V and 3 bases at J, with 16 bases between. The DNA of the CDR3 is TGTGCCAGCAGCGTAGAGGTGGCGGGAACTAACTACGAGCAGTACTTC. It yields the protein CASSVEVAGTNYEQYF.

The CDR3 coding sequence is TGCGCCAGCTCCCGACAGGGAGAGGATTCACCCCTCCACTTT. Encoded protein: CASSRQGEDSPLHF. V gene TRBV5-1 combines with J gene TRBJ1-6, with 7 bases fitting TRBD1. With V trimmed by 7 bases and J by 8 bases, 9 bases remained unmatched. The CDR3 extends over 14 amino acids. Per the germline V gene, CDR1 is SGHRS and CDR2 is YFSETQ.

V is TRBV5-1 and J is TRBJ1-1; no clear D. The CDR3 spans 14 residues. The V and J ends lost 5 bases and 0 bases respectively, with 11 bases between them. Germline CDR1 is SGHRS and CDR2 is YFSETQ. The CDR3, as DNA: TGCGCCAGCAGGAAGATAGAACTGAACACTGAAGCTTTCTTT. The encoded protein is CASRKIELNTEAFF.

The chain uses TRBV27 and TRBJ2-2; the D gene is possibly TRBD1 (6 bases). Trimming took off 4 bases at V and 3 bases at J, with 12 bases between the two ends. There are 15 residues in the CDR3. Germline V gene data show CDR1 as MNHEY and CDR2 as SMNVEV (reference sequence). The CDR3 DNA reads TGTGCCAGCAGTTCTCGGGACACTTACACCGGGGAGCTGTTTTTT. Amino acid sequence: CASSSRDTYTGELFF.

The gene calls are TRBV9 and TRBJ2-1; 7 bases agree with TRBD2. V lost 7 bases to trimming and J lost 6 bases; unmatched junction nucleotides: 13. Germline V gives CDR1 SGDLS, CDR2 YYNGEE. This CDR3 contains 15 residues. The CDR3 DNA follows: TGTGCCAGCGGGACCGGGACTATGGTCGTCAATGAGCAGTTCTTC. Protein: CASGTGTMVVNEQFF.

A single count supports this clone. The chain links TRBV29-1 to TRBJ2-2, with 10 bases fitting TRBD2. The CDR3 is 17 residues long. The germline CDR1 and CDR2 sequences are SQVTM and ANQGSEA. Germline trimming cut 2 bases from V and 0 bases from J; bases unmatched to any gene: 6. The CDR3 reads CSVEKVAGGPNTGELFF. In DNA form, the CDR3 reads TGCAGCGTTGAAAAAGTAGCGGGAGGTCCGAACACCGGGGAGCTGTTTTTT.

CDR3 nucleotides: TGTGCCAGCAGCTCAAACAGGCATAACTATGGCTACACCTTC. This codes for CASSSNRHNYGYTF. This chain uses TRBV12-1 with TRBJ1-2; TRBD1 was called by the table and not checked on the DNA. TRBV12-1 constitutes a pseudogene. The CDR3 loop spans 14 amino acids.

This clone has just one count. The V gene is TRBV29-1, the J gene TRBJ2-3; 8 bases agree with TRBD1. The CDR3 is made up of 14 amino acids. Germline lookup yields CDR1 SQVTM and CDR2 ANQGSEA. V lost 7 bases to trimming and J lost 1 base; unmatched junction nucleotides: 7. The CDR3 loop reads CSGRQGTGTDTQYF. The CDR3 DNA sequence: TGCAGCGGTCGACAGGGGACGGGCACAGATACGCAGTATTTT.

The chain carries TRBV5-1 and TRBJ2-7; D may be TRBD2 (7 bases). Germline V lookup: CDR1 SGHRS, CDR2 YFSETQ. This CDR3 comprises 14 residues. V lost 6 bases to trimming and J lost 6 bases, with 19 bases between them. CDR3 DNA: TGCGCCAGCACGGACAGATCCAGCGGGATCGAGCAGTACTTC. Amino acids: CASTDRSSGIEQYF.

The rearrangement uses TRBV4-1 and TRBJ1-5; no clear D. Germline CDR1 MGHRA, CDR2 YSYEKL. There are 14 residues in the CDR3. The ends were cut back, 4 bases at V and 2 bases at J, with 9 bases in the middle. For the CDR3, the DNA is TGCGCCAGCAGCCCGGAGTTAGGCAATCAGCCCCAGCATTTT. This gives the protein CASSPELGNQPQHF.

The V and J genes are TRBV5-4 and TRBJ2-3, with 12 bases aligning to TRBD2. V dropped 5 bases and J dropped 0; count of bases not matched to a gene: 1. The V gene's germline CDR1 is SGHNT and CDR2 YYREEE (reference sequence). The CDR3 covers 15 residues. CDR3 in amino acids: CASRGLAGSTDTQYF. The CDR3 bases are TGTGCCAGCAGGGGACTAGCGGGTAGCACAGATACGCAGTATTTT.

The chain carries TRBV5-1 and TRBJ2-7; 7 bases map to TRBD1. CDR3 size: 16 residues. J was trimmed by 2 bases and V by 0 bases; bases with no gene match: 8. The V gene's germline CDR1 is SGHRS and CDR2 YFSETQ. In DNA form, the CDR3 reads TGCGCCAGCAGCTTGGGCCGGGACAGAGCCACCTACGAGCAGTACTTC. It is translated as CASSLGRDRATYEQYF.

The chain carries TRBV18 and TRBJ1-5; a weak D match, TRBD1 (5 bases). The CDR3 runs to 13 residues. V gave up 2 bases and J gave up 7 bases, with 9 bases separating them. CDR1 and CDR2 (germline): KGHSH, LQKENI. The CDR3 protein is CASSPTGGQPQHF. The CDR3 DNA reads TGTGCCAGCTCACCAACGGGGGGACAGCCCCAGCATTTT.

This sequence joins TRBV28 and TRBJ2-1; 7 bases are a match to TRBD2. Looked up from germline, CDR1 is MDHEN and CDR2 is SYDVKM. With 7 bases clipped from V and 5 bases from J, the junction kept 11 bases outside the gene matches. CDR3 length: 15 residues. The CDR3: CASNKGGPPHNEQFF. The CDR3 bases are TGTGCCAGCAATAAGGGAGGGCCACCACACAATGAGCAGTTCTTC.